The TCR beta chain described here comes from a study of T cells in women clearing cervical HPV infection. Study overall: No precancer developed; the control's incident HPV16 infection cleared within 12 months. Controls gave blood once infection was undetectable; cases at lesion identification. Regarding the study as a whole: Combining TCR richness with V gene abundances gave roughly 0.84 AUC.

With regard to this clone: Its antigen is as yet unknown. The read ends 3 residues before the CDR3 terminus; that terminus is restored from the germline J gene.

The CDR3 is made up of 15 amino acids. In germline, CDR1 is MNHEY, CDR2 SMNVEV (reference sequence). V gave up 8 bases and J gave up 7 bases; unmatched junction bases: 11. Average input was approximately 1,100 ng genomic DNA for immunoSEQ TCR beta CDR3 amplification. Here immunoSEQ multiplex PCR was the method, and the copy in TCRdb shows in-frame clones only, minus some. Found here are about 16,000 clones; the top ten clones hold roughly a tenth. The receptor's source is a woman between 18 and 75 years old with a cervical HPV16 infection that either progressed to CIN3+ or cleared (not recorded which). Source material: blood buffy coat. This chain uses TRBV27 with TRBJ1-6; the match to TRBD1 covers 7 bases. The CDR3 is CASRTPTTGNSPLHF. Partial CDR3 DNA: TGTGCCAGCCGAACACCAACGACAGGGAATTCACCC.